This passage covers 18 T cell receptor beta chains from one sample sequenced in a study of T cell repertoires in cytomegalovirus infection. TCRdb recomputed calls from the reads with MiXCR, one row per CDR3 protein. The data contain around 430,000 distinct CDR3 sequences, approximately 40% of them singletons. No cognate antigen is known for these TCRs. The material was cultured PBMCs, obtained from culture after CMV antigen stimulation. The receptor source for this set is a human donor in good health (CMV status not recorded). Some clones in this sample may be carry-over from other donors' samples.

The CDR3 protein is CASSFASNYEQYF. CDR3 DNA: TGTGCCAGCAGTTTTGCTAGCAACTACGAGCAGTACTTC. The V and J genes are TRBV27 and TRBJ2-7, with D possibly matching TRBD2 (5 bases). CDR1 is MNHEY and CDR2 is SMNVEV in the germline V gene (reference sequence). The CDR3 totals 13 residues. The V end was cut by 3 bases, the J end by 3 bases, with 9 bases between.

The CDR3: CAISEDRGHYGYTF. Written as DNA, the CDR3 is TGTGCCATCAGTGAAGACAGGGGACACTATGGCTACACCTTC. The chain links TRBV10-3 to TRBJ1-2, with 8 bases aligning to TRBD1. V shed 3 bases, J shed 3 bases, and the junction held 3 bases outside the gene matches. The CDR3 contains 14 residues. Germline V gene data show CDR1 as ENHRY and CDR2 as SYGVKD.

The rearrangement links TRBV7-6 to TRBJ1-3, with D uncertain. The CDR3 covers 16 residues. Germline V lookup: CDR1 SGHVS, CDR2 FNYEAQ. V was trimmed by 5 bases and J by 5 bases, leaving 19 bases between them. In nucleotides, the CDR3 is TGTGCCAGCAGCACTCCGGGCCCTATTACAAGAAACACCATATATTTT. Translation: CASSTPGPITRNTIYF.

J is TRBJ2-5 and V is TRBV12-5; D may match TRBD1 or TRBD2 (5 bases each). The CDR3 runs 16 residues. The V end was cut by 0 bases, the J end by 3 bases, with 14 bases between. Looked up from germline, CDR1 is LGHNT and CDR2 is FRNRAP. The CDR3 reads CASGLVPGPQKETQYF. The CDR3 region has the DNA TGTGCTAGTGGTTTGGTGCCGGGACCCCAAAAAGAGACCCAGTACTTC. The full variable domain, in which reference TRBV12-5 and TRBJ2-5 provide the parts outside the CDR3, is DARVTQTPRHKVTEMGQEVTMRCQPILGHNTVFWYRQTMMQGLELLAYFRNRAPLDDSGMPKDRFSAEMPDATLATLKIQPSEPRDSAVYFCASGLVPGPQKETQYFGPGTRLLVL.

The rearrangement uses TRBV30 and TRBJ2-7; 8 nucleotides match TRBD1. The CDR3 has 15 residues. The V segment lost 4 bases and the J segment 2 bases; nucleotides outside the gene matches: 10. Germline CDR1 and CDR2: GTSNPN and SVGIG (reference sequence). CDR3 sequence: CAWIPPGTGPYEQYF. As DNA, the CDR3 is TGTGCCTGGATTCCCCCCGGGACAGGACCCTACGAGCAGTACTTC.

The J gene is TRBJ1-1, the V gene TRBV14; D gene ambiguous. The germline gives CDR1 SGHDN, CDR2 FVKESK. V was clipped by 0 bases and J by 11 bases, with 16 bases between them. This CDR3 comprises 14 residues. The CDR3 region is CASSQDRAGLTAFF. The CDR3 nucleotides are TGTGCCAGCAGCCAAGATCGGGCAGGACTTACGGCTTTCTTT.

The chain is built from TRBV12-3 or TRBV12-4 and TRBJ2-7; D is perhaps TRBD1 or TRBD2 (5 bases each). This CDR3 is built from 12 residues. V lost 7 bases to trimming and J lost 5 bases, with 12 bases between them. The CDR3 region is CASTGLGDEQYF. For the CDR3, the DNA is TGTGCCAGCACGGGGCTTGGAGACGAGCAGTACTTC.

V usage is TRBV6-2 or TRBV6-3 and J usage is TRBJ2-7; 9 bases fit TRBD2. Germline CDR1 and CDR2: MNHEY and SVGEGT. The CDR3 totals 15 residues. This CDR3 is CAVNSGRGSLDEQYF. For the CDR3, the DNA is TGTGCGGTAAATAGCGGGAGAGGCTCTTTGGACGAGCAGTACTTC.

Here the CDR3 DNA reads TGCGCCAGCAGCATGAGGAGATCCTCGGACACTGAAGCTTTCTTT. Translating it yields CASSMRRSSDTEAFF. The genes are TRBV4-1 and TRBJ1-1; D is undetermined. The germline CDR1 and CDR2 sequences are MGHRA and YSYEKL. The ends were cut back, 5 bases at V and 3 bases at J, with 16 bases in the middle. The CDR3 is 15 amino acids.

This clonotype has a handful of counts. This chain joins TRBV2 and TRBJ1-1, with D possibly being TRBD1 (6 bases). Germline V gene sequence: CDR1 SNHLY, CDR2 FYNNEI. The length of the CDR3 is 14 residues. V dropped 8 bases and J dropped 8 bases, with 21 bases sitting between them. CDR3 sequence: CASVLERDIYEAFF. For the CDR3, the DNA is TGTGCCAGCGTCTTGGAGCGGGACATTTACGAAGCTTTCTTT. Based on the CDR3 plus reference TRBV2 and TRBJ1-1, the full variable domain is EPEVTQTPSHQVTQMGQEVILRCVPISNHLYFYWYRQILGQKVEFLVSFYNNEISEKSEIFDDQFSVERPDGSNFTLKIRSTKLEDSAMYFCASVLERDIYEAFFGQGTRLTVV.

This clonotype was picked up one time. The chain combines TRBV6-9 with TRBJ2-1; D is ambiguous. The germline V gene encodes CDR1 MNHGY and CDR2 SVAAGI. The CDR3 is 8 amino acids. The germline V and J ends were trimmed by 7 bases and 9 bases, with 1 base remaining between them. The CDR3 loop reads CASTEQFF. CDR3 in DNA: TGTGCCAGCACTGAGCAGTTCTTC.

The J gene is TRBJ2-7, the V gene TRBV28, with 9 nucleotides matching TRBD1. This CDR3 is 14 amino acids long. Trimming removed 7 bases from V and 4 bases from J; junction bases left unmatched: 8. CDR1 and CDR2 from the germline V gene are MDHEN and SYDVKM. The CDR3, as DNA: TGTGCCAGCAAGATATCCGGGACAGGGTACGAGCAGTACTTC. Protein sequence: CASKISGTGYEQYF. Combining the CDR3 with reference TRBV28 and TRBJ2-7 gives the whole variable domain DVKVTQSSRYLVKRTGEKVFLECVQDMDHENMFWYRQDPGLGLRLIYFSYDVKMKEKGDIPEGYSVSREKKERFSLILESASTNQTSMYLCASKISGTGYEQYFGPGTRLTVT.

The sample holds a few counts of this clonotype. This chain links TRBV5-4 with TRBJ1-1; D ambiguous. The V gene lost 0 bases and the J gene lost 1 base, with 19 bases spanning the gap. Germline loops: CDR1 SGHNT, CDR2 YYREEE (reference sequence). CDR3 size: 18 residues. Here the CDR3 DNA reads TGTGCCAGCAGCTTGGCCATGGGGTTCGGCGGTGAGAACACTGAAGCTTTCTTT. Translating gives CASSLAMGFGGENTEAFF.

The V gene is TRBV7-4, the J gene TRBJ2-1, with TRBD2 matching over 11 bases. This CDR3 comprises 14 residues. Germline CDR1 reads SGHVT; CDR2 reads SQSDAQ. The V segment lost 11 bases and the J segment 7 bases; nucleotides outside the gene matches: 10. The CDR3: CASILAGVGNEQFF. The CDR3 region has the DNA TGTGCCTCTATACTAGCGGGAGTAGGTAATGAGCAGTTCTTC.

This clonotype was recorded a few times. J is TRBJ1-2 and V is TRBV6-1; TRBD1 might be the D (6 bases). Germline lookup yields CDR1 MNHNS and CDR2 SASEGT. This CDR3 contains 14 residues. Trimming took 4 bases from V and 8 from J, leaving 17 bases between them. This chain's CDR3 is CASSAGQGPWGYTF. In DNA form, the CDR3 reads TGTGCCAGCAGTGCGGGACAAGGGCCCTGGGGCTACACCTTC.

This clonotype was seen more than once but under ten times. The chain is built from TRBV18 and TRBJ1-6; D perhaps matches TRBD1 (5 bases). From germline, CDR1 is KGHSH and CDR2 LQKENI. The V gene lost 6 bases and the J gene lost 9 bases, with 18 bases spanning the gap. The CDR3 extends over 15 amino acids. The chain's CDR3 is CASSSTRGLFSPLHF. The CDR3 region has the DNA TGTGCCAGCTCTTCTACTCGGGGGTTGTTTTCACCCCTCCACTTT.

The V call is TRBV6-2 or TRBV6-3, the J call TRBJ2-2; 8 nucleotides line up with TRBD2. CDR1 is MNHEY, CDR2 SVGEGT, per germline. The V gene end was trimmed by 6 bases and the J gene end by 6 bases; junction bases not matched to a gene: 12. The CDR3 spans 16 residues. The CDR3 bases are TGTGCCAGCAGGCTAAGCCCAGCGGGAGTCTCCGGGGAGCTGTTTTTT. Residues: CASRLSPAGVSGELFF.

The chain combines TRBV7-6 with TRBJ2-1; TRBD2 matches at 11 bases. With 1 base clipped from V and 10 bases from J, the junction kept 15 bases outside the gene matches. The CDR3 has 18 residues. CDR1 and CDR2 from the germline V gene are SGHVS and FNYEAQ. CDR3 nucleotides: TGTGCCAGCAGCTTAGAAGTTTTCCTAGCGGGAGGAGGTGACGAGCAGTTCTTC. This translates into CASSLEVFLAGGGDEQFF.